Listed below are T cell receptor beta chains from one sample, sequenced in a study of blood T cell repertoires in COVID-19. Sequenced by immunoSEQ multiplex PCR; TCRdb stores in-frame clones only, minus some. The sample lists roughly 230,000 clones, roughly four fifths occurring once. Source material: peripheral blood. These receptors originate from a man aged 45 to 65 with active or convalescent COVID-19. The CDR3 runs from the conserved cysteine through the conserved F or W. The order of the fields is J gene, D gene, clone size, V gene, CDR3 DNA, CDR3 protein. A D gene is named only where the DNA matches it firmly. Rows give clone size only sometimes, using once, few, many, or a class for an expanded clone.

J: TRBJ2-7; D: .; size: .; V: TRBV7-9; DNA: TGTGCCAGCAGAGGGGGGGGGACATCGCCCTACGAGCAGTACTTC; CDR3: CASRGGGTSPYEQYF
J: TRBJ1-1; D: .; size: .; V: TRBV11-3; DNA: TGTGCCAGCAGCTCTGGGTCAGGGGTAAACACTGAAGCTTTCTTT; CDR3: CASSSGSGVNTEAFF
J: TRBJ2-1; D: TRBD1; size: .; V: TRBV19; DNA: TGTGCCGTTGCCAGGGACAGGGATCACAATGAGCAGTTCTTC; CDR3: CAVARDRDHNEQFF
J: TRBJ1-1; D: .; size: .; V: TRBV5-4; DNA: TGTGCCAGCAGCAGGACAGTTTTGAACACTGAAGCTTTCTTT; CDR3: CASSRTVLNTEAFF
J: TRBJ1-5; D: TRBD1; size: .; V: TRBV12-3/TRBV12-4; DNA: TGTGCCAGCAGAACAGGGGGCAATCAGCCCCAGCATTTT; CDR3: CASRTGGNQPQHF
J: TRBJ2-7; D: .; size: .; V: TRBV7-6; DNA: TGTGCCAGCAGCCCAGGACGGGAGCCCTACGAGCAGTACTTC; CDR3: CASSPGREPYEQYF
J: TRBJ1-1; D: TRBD1; size: .; V: TRBV6-4; DNA: TGTGCCAGCAGTTTCGACAGGGGCACTGAAGCTTTCTTT; CDR3: CASSFDRGTEAFF
J: TRBJ1-5; D: .; size: .; V: TRBV7-3; DNA: TGTGCCAGCAGCTTAAGACTGGTAGAGGGGGACGGCAATCAGCCCCAGCATTTT; CDR3: CASSLRLVEGDGNQPQHF
J: TRBJ1-1; D: .; size: .; V: TRBV19; DNA: TGTGCCAGTAGGCTTCGACAGCCCCCGAACACTGAAGCTTTCTTT; CDR3: CASRLRQPPNTEAFF
J: TRBJ2-2; D: .; size: .; V: TRBV5-4; DNA: TGTGCCAGCAGCTTGGCCGGTGGGGCGCAAATCGGGGAGCTGTTTTTT; CDR3: CASSLAGGAQIGELFF
J: TRBJ1-2; D: .; size: .; V: TRBV4-3; DNA: TGCGCCAGCAGCCAAGATTGGGGGAGGGTTGGCTACACCTTC; CDR3: CASSQDWGRVGYTF
J: TRBJ1-2; D: .; size: .; V: TRBV18; DNA: TGTGCCAGCTCACCACTCAGTCTCTATGGCTACACCTTC; CDR3: CASSPLSLYGYTF
J: TRBJ1-2; D: TRBD1; size: .; V: TRBV5-1; DNA: TGCGCCAGCAGATCGGGGACAGGAGGAGACTATGGCTACACCTTC; CDR3: CASRSGTGGDYGYTF
J: TRBJ2-7; D: .; size: .; V: TRBV28; DNA: TGTGCCAGCAGTTTTGGGATGGGGGGGCAGTACTTC; CDR3: CASSFGMGGQYF
J: TRBJ1-4; D: TRBD1; size: .; V: TRBV7-9; DNA: TGTGCCAGCAGCTTGGACAGGGCTAATGAAAAACTGTTTTTT; CDR3: CASSLDRANEKLFF
J: TRBJ1-2; D: .; size: .; V: TRBV19; DNA: TGTGCCACCCCGAGCAACTATGGCTACACCTTC; CDR3: CATPSNYGYTF
J: TRBJ2-7; D: TRBD1; size: .; V: TRBV11-1; DNA: TGTGCCAGCAGCTTCCTAGGGACAGGGGCCTACGAGCAGTACTTC; CDR3: CASSFLGTGAYEQYF
J: TRBJ2-5; D: TRBD2; size: .; V: TRBV30; DNA: TGTGCCTGGAGCGGGGGGGCGAGGGAGACCCAGTACTTC; CDR3: CAWSGGARETQYF
J: TRBJ2-3; D: TRBD2; size: .; V: TRBV3-1/TRBV3-2; DNA: TGTGCCAGCAGCCAATTTGCTAGCGGGGGGGCAGGTGATACGCAGTATTTT; CDR3: CASSQFASGGAGDTQYF
J: TRBJ1-5; D: TRBD1; size: .; V: TRBV19; DNA: TGTGCCAGTAGTATAGGGTCAGGGGGCTATCAGCCCCAGCATTTT; CDR3: CASSIGSGGYQPQHF
J: TRBJ1-1; D: .; size: .; V: TRBV7-3; DNA: TGTGCCAGCACCCTAACCCGGAACACTGAAGCTTTCTTT; CDR3: CASTLTRNTEAFF
J: TRBJ2-1; D: TRBD1; size: .; V: TRBV7-8; DNA: TGTGCCAGCAGCTTAGGGACAGGGGGCTTTGAGCAGTTCTTC; CDR3: CASSLGTGGFEQFF
J: TRBJ2-5; D: TRBD2; size: .; V: TRBV4-2; DNA: TGTGCCAGCAGCCAAGGTGGAGCGGGGGCGGGAGAGACCCAGTACTTC; CDR3: CASSQGGAGAGETQYF
J: TRBJ1-5; D: .; size: .; V: TRBV7-8; DNA: TGTGCCAGCAGCTTAGTTCAGGGGAATCAGCCCCAGCATTTT; CDR3: CASSLVQGNQPQHF
J: TRBJ2-7; D: .; size: few; V: TRBV20-1; DNA: TGCAGTGCTAGAGATAACGAGCAGTACTTC; CDR3: CSARDNEQYF
J: TRBJ1-5; D: .; size: few; V: TRBV6-5; DNA: TGTGCCAGCAGTTACTCGACATCTAGCAATCAGCCCCAGCATTTT; CDR3: CASSYSTSSNQPQHF
J: TRBJ2-5; D: .; size: once; V: TRBV19; DNA: TGTGCCAGTAGCTCCGGGACACAAGAGACCCAGTACTTC; CDR3: CASSSGTQETQYF
J: TRBJ1-1; D: TRBD1; size: .; V: TRBV12-5; DNA: TGTGCTAGTGGTCCAGGGGGCGCAGTCACTGAAGCTTTCTTT; CDR3: CASGPGGAVTEAFF
J: TRBJ2-5; D: .; size: .; V: TRBV5-4; DNA: TGTGCCAGCAGTCGAGAGTCGGGGGAGGAGACCCAGTACTTC; CDR3: CASSRESGEETQYF
J: TRBJ2-3; D: .; size: .; V: TRBV7-9; DNA: TGTGCCAGCAGCTTAGGTGGGGGCAGCCTCACAGATACGCAGTATTTT; CDR3: CASSLGGGSLTDTQYF
J: TRBJ2-5; D: TRBD1; size: .; V: TRBV2; DNA: TGTGCCAGCAGTGAAGCGGGACAGGACCAAGAGACCCAGTACTTC; CDR3: CASSEAGQDQETQYF